The rows below give T cell receptor beta chains drawn from one sample of a study of T cell responses to AZD1222 COVID-19 vaccine. Assay used: immunoSEQ multiplex PCR; TCRdb lists only in-frame clones, some missing. The data hold about 120,000 clones, with about 90% observed a single time. Specimen: peripheral blood, collected on day 0 of AZD1222 vaccination. The receptors were gathered from an adult in good health. Both conserved end residues are part of each CDR3. Each record gives: CDR3 length, J gene, clone size, D gene, V gene, CDR3 DNA, CDR3 protein. The D gene is left open where the match is weak. Where a row states a size, it is once, few, many or the class of an expanded clone; other rows omit it.

CDR3 length: 14; J gene: TRBJ1-2; clone size: once; D gene: .; V gene: TRBV19; CDR3 DNA: TGTGCCAGTAGTATACGGGAAGGGGCCTATGGCTACACCTTC; CDR3 protein: CASSIREGAYGYTF
CDR3 length: 11; J gene: TRBJ2-1; clone size: .; D gene: .; V gene: TRBV19; CDR3 DNA: TGTGCCAGTAGTATTTACAGGGAGCAGTTCTTC; CDR3 protein: CASSIYREQFF
CDR3 length: 14; J gene: TRBJ2-3; clone size: .; D gene: TRBD1; V gene: TRBV7-6; CDR3 DNA: TGTGCCAGCAGCCGGGACAGGGGTGGCGATACGCAGTATTTT; CDR3 protein: CASSRDRGGDTQYF
CDR3 length: 14; J gene: TRBJ1-2; clone size: .; D gene: .; V gene: TRBV13; CDR3 DNA: TGTGCCAGCAGCTCCCGAGGACAGCCTTATGGCTACACCTTC; CDR3 protein: CASSSRGQPYGYTF
CDR3 length: 19; J gene: TRBJ1-1; clone size: .; D gene: .; V gene: TRBV7-6; CDR3 DNA: TGTGCCAGCAGCTCGCCGATCAAGGGACGTCGACCCGAGAACACTGAAGCTTTCTTT; CDR3 protein: CASSSPIKGRRPENTEAFF
CDR3 length: 19; J gene: TRBJ2-6; clone size: .; D gene: .; V gene: TRBV15; CDR3 DNA: TGTGCCACCAGCAGAGATCGGGGTACTCAAGACTCTGGGGCCAACGTCCTGACTTTC; CDR3 protein: CATSRDRGTQDSGANVLTF
CDR3 length: 15; J gene: TRBJ2-7; clone size: .; D gene: TRBD1; V gene: TRBV7-2; CDR3 DNA: TGTGCCAGCAGCTTGACAGGGGGATCTCTCTACGAGCAGTACTTC; CDR3 protein: CASSLTGGSLYEQYF
CDR3 length: 16; J gene: TRBJ1-6; clone size: .; D gene: .; V gene: TRBV7-2; CDR3 DNA: TGTGCCAGCAGCCCCCGACTCATAGTGGGTAATTCACCCCTCCACTTT; CDR3 protein: CASSPRLIVGNSPLHF
CDR3 length: 12; J gene: TRBJ2-5; clone size: .; D gene: .; V gene: TRBV12-3/TRBV12-4; CDR3 DNA: TGTGCCAGCTGGAGCGGGTCAGAGACCCAGTACTTC; CDR3 protein: CASWSGSETQYF
CDR3 length: 14; J gene: TRBJ1-6; clone size: once; D gene: .; V gene: TRBV19; CDR3 DNA: TGTGCCAGTAGTGCTGTACAGCTTCAGACACCCCTCCACTTT; CDR3 protein: CASSAVQLQTPLHF
CDR3 length: 15; J gene: TRBJ1-3; clone size: once; D gene: .; V gene: TRBV7-2; CDR3 DNA: TGTGCCAGCAGCTTGACAGGAAACTCTGGAAACACCATATATTTT; CDR3 protein: CASSLTGNSGNTIYF
CDR3 length: 13; J gene: TRBJ1-2; clone size: once; D gene: .; V gene: TRBV10-1; CDR3 DNA: TGCGCCAGCAGTGCTGGATTCAGTGGAAACTACACCTTC; CDR3 protein: CASSAGFSGNYTF
CDR3 length: 13; J gene: TRBJ2-1; clone size: .; D gene: TRBD1; V gene: TRBV5-5; CDR3 DNA: TGTGCCAGCAGGCAAACAGGGGTAGGAGAGCAGTTCTTC; CDR3 protein: CASRQTGVGEQFF
CDR3 length: 16; J gene: TRBJ1-2; clone size: .; D gene: TRBD1; V gene: TRBV27; CDR3 DNA: TGTGCCAGCAGTCACGGCGGACAGGGGGCTAGGTATGGCTACACCTTC; CDR3 protein: CASSHGGQGARYGYTF
CDR3 length: 13; J gene: TRBJ1-1; clone size: .; D gene: .; V gene: TRBV30; CDR3 DNA: TGTGCCTGGAGTTTGGACACGAACACTGAAGCTTTCTTT; CDR3 protein: CAWSLDTNTEAFF
CDR3 length: 13; J gene: TRBJ1-4; clone size: .; D gene: .; V gene: TRBV7-2; CDR3 DNA: TGTGCCAGCAGCTCGGACACTAATGAAAAACTGTTTTTT; CDR3 protein: CASSSDTNEKLFF
CDR3 length: 17; J gene: TRBJ2-3; clone size: .; D gene: .; V gene: TRBV12-2; CDR3 DNA: TGTGCAAGTCGCTTGGACAGGGACAAGATTCGCACAGATACGCAGTATTTT; CDR3 protein: CASRLDRDKIRTDTQYF
CDR3 length: 13; J gene: TRBJ1-4; clone size: .; D gene: .; V gene: TRBV9; CDR3 DNA: TGTGCCAGCAGCGACGGGACGGGCGAAAAACTGTTTTTT; CDR3 protein: CASSDGTGEKLFF
CDR3 length: 16; J gene: TRBJ2-7; clone size: once; D gene: TRBD2; V gene: TRBV27; CDR3 DNA: TGTGCCAGCAGTCCTTTCCGGGAGCGGGAAGACTACGAGCAGTACTTC; CDR3 protein: CASSPFREREDYEQYF
CDR3 length: 12; J gene: TRBJ1-2; clone size: .; D gene: .; V gene: TRBV7-9; CDR3 DNA: TGTGCCAGCAGCCCGCCTAACTATGGCTACACCTTC; CDR3 protein: CASSPPNYGYTF
CDR3 length: 17; J gene: TRBJ2-2; clone size: .; D gene: .; V gene: TRBV4-1; CDR3 DNA: TGCGCCAGCAGCCCGGGGGCAGGGACGAAGAGAACCGGGGAGCTGTTTTTT; CDR3 protein: CASSPGAGTKRTGELFF
CDR3 length: 13; J gene: TRBJ2-1; clone size: once; D gene: TRBD1; V gene: TRBV13; CDR3 DNA: TGTGCCAGCAGCTTTCAGGGGGACAATGAGCAGTTCTTC; CDR3 protein: CASSFQGDNEQFF
CDR3 length: 15; J gene: TRBJ1-1; clone size: .; D gene: .; V gene: TRBV7-2; CDR3 DNA: TGTGCCAGCAGCCAATATTGGGGGCTAGGGACTGAAGCTTTCTTT; CDR3 protein: CASSQYWGLGTEAFF
CDR3 length: 17; J gene: TRBJ2-1; clone size: .; D gene: TRBD2; V gene: TRBV4-1; CDR3 DNA: TGCGCCAGCAGCCAAGAAGGAGGGCTAGCGGCCTACAATGAGCAGTTCTTC; CDR3 protein: CASSQEGGLAAYNEQFF
CDR3 length: 20; J gene: TRBJ2-6; clone size: once; D gene: .; V gene: TRBV28; CDR3 DNA: TGTGCCAGCAGTTTTCTTCAGTCTCAGGGATTTAACTCTGGGGCCAACGTCCTGACTTTC; CDR3 protein: CASSFLQSQGFNSGANVLTF
CDR3 length: 15; J gene: TRBJ2-5; clone size: .; D gene: TRBD1; V gene: TRBV5-4; CDR3 DNA: TGTGCCAGCAGATCCGGGACAGGGGTCCAAGAGACCCAGTACTTC; CDR3 protein: CASRSGTGVQETQYF
CDR3 length: 14; J gene: TRBJ2-1; clone size: .; D gene: .; V gene: TRBV4-3; CDR3 DNA: TGCGCCAGCAGCCTCTCGGGAGTTTACAATGAGCAGTTCTTC; CDR3 protein: CASSLSGVYNEQFF
CDR3 length: 15; J gene: TRBJ2-3; clone size: .; D gene: TRBD2; V gene: TRBV6-5; CDR3 DNA: TGTGCCAGCAGACTAGCGGGGGCTTCCACAGATACGCAGTATTTT; CDR3 protein: CASRLAGASTDTQYF
CDR3 length: 14; J gene: TRBJ2-7; clone size: .; D gene: .; V gene: TRBV6-2/TRBV6-3; CDR3 DNA: TGTGCCAGCAGTTATTGGGGTCGTAACGGCGAGCAGTACTTC; CDR3 protein: CASSYWGRNGEQYF
CDR3 length: 15; J gene: TRBJ2-1; clone size: .; D gene: TRBD1; V gene: TRBV7-2; CDR3 DNA: TGTGCCAGCAGCTTAAGGGACAGGAGCTACAATGAGCAGTTCTTC; CDR3 protein: CASSLRDRSYNEQFF
CDR3 length: 11; J gene: TRBJ1-1; clone size: .; D gene: .; V gene: TRBV5-1; CDR3 DNA: TGCGCCAGCAGATTGGGCTTTGAAGCTTTCTTT; CDR3 protein: CASRLGFEAFF
CDR3 length: 15; J gene: TRBJ1-5; clone size: .; D gene: .; V gene: TRBV28; CDR3 DNA: TGTGCCAGCAGTTTCGCCGGGCGTAGGGGTCAGCCCCAGCATTTT; CDR3 protein: CASSFAGRRGQPQHF
CDR3 length: 15; J gene: TRBJ2-7; clone size: .; D gene: TRBD1; V gene: TRBV28; CDR3 DNA: TGTGCCAGCAGTTTATCCAGGGGGTTCTTCTACGAGCAGTACTTC; CDR3 protein: CASSLSRGFFYEQYF
CDR3 length: 12; J gene: TRBJ1-2; clone size: .; D gene: .; V gene: TRBV7-9; CDR3 DNA: TGTGCCAGCACCTTGGGGAACTATGGCTACACCTTC; CDR3 protein: CASTLGNYGYTF
CDR3 length: 13; J gene: TRBJ2-7; clone size: once; D gene: .; V gene: TRBV19; CDR3 DNA: TGTGCCAGTAGTATGAACAGGCTCGGCGAGCAGTACTTC; CDR3 protein: CASSMNRLGEQYF
CDR3 length: 12; J gene: TRBJ2-1; clone size: .; D gene: TRBD1; V gene: TRBV27; CDR3 DNA: TGTGCCAGCAGGCAGGGGGTAAGTGAGCAGTTCTTC; CDR3 protein: CASRQGVSEQFF
CDR3 length: 14; J gene: TRBJ1-2; clone size: .; D gene: TRBD1; V gene: TRBV6-2/TRBV6-3; CDR3 DNA: TGTGCCAGCAGTCGTCAGACAGGGAACTATGGCTACACCTTC; CDR3 protein: CASSRQTGNYGYTF
CDR3 length: 16; J gene: TRBJ2-3; clone size: .; D gene: TRBD2; V gene: TRBV4-1; CDR3 DNA: TGCGCCAGCAGCCAAATAATTGGGACTAGCGGCCTGGGGCAGTATTTT; CDR3 protein: CASSQIIGTSGLGQYF
CDR3 length: 14; J gene: TRBJ2-1; clone size: .; D gene: TRBD2; V gene: TRBV19; CDR3 DNA: TGTGCCAGTAAGAGCGGGAGCTCCTACAATGAGCAGTTCTTC; CDR3 protein: CASKSGSSYNEQFF
CDR3 length: 12; J gene: TRBJ1-1; clone size: .; D gene: .; V gene: TRBV29-1; CDR3 DNA: TGCAGCGTTGATACGGCGAACACTGAAGCTTTCTTT; CDR3 protein: CSVDTANTEAFF
CDR3 length: 17; J gene: TRBJ1-1; clone size: .; D gene: .; V gene: TRBV5-1; CDR3 DNA: TGCGCCAGCAGCCCAAGGCAGTCGGACTTGGGATCGGCTGAAGCTTTCTTT; CDR3 protein: CASSPRQSDLGSAEAFF
CDR3 length: 19; J gene: TRBJ1-1; clone size: .; D gene: TRBD1; V gene: TRBV7-8; CDR3 DNA: TGTGCCAGCAGCTTTCCTCACGAACAGGGGGCGCAGGGGGACACTGAAGCTTTCTTT; CDR3 protein: CASSFPHEQGAQGDTEAFF
CDR3 length: 12; J gene: TRBJ2-1; clone size: .; D gene: .; V gene: TRBV7-9; CDR3 DNA: TGTGCCAGCAGCTTAAGTAGGATCGGGCAGTTCTTC; CDR3 protein: CASSLSRIGQFF
CDR3 length: 17; J gene: TRBJ2-1; clone size: .; D gene: TRBD2; V gene: TRBV5-8; CDR3 DNA: TGTGCCAGCAGCTTGGCCTGGGGGACTAGCGGGGTCAATGAGCAGTTCTTC; CDR3 protein: CASSLAWGTSGVNEQFF
CDR3 length: 17; J gene: TRBJ2-5; clone size: .; D gene: TRBD2; V gene: TRBV11-2; CDR3 DNA: TGTGCCAGCAGCCCCCCCCCGGGACTAGCGGGGTGGGAGACCCAGTACTTC; CDR3 protein: CASSPPPGLAGWETQYF
CDR3 length: 13; J gene: TRBJ2-1; clone size: .; D gene: TRBD1; V gene: TRBV6-1; CDR3 DNA: TGTGCCAGCAGTGAGATAGACAGGGGGTCAACGTTCTTC; CDR3 protein: CASSEIDRGSTFF
CDR3 length: 13; J gene: TRBJ2-4; clone size: .; D gene: TRBD1; V gene: TRBV5-1; CDR3 DNA: TGCGCCAGCAGCCCGGACAGGGGAAACATTCAGTACTTC; CDR3 protein: CASSPDRGNIQYF
CDR3 length: 15; J gene: TRBJ2-2; clone size: once; D gene: .; V gene: TRBV27; CDR3 DNA: TGTGCCAGCAGTTCCCCCAGGTTGGGCACCGGGGAGCTGTTTTTT; CDR3 protein: CASSSPRLGTGELFF
CDR3 length: 15; J gene: TRBJ1-6; clone size: .; D gene: .; V gene: TRBV24-1; CDR3 DNA: TGTGCCACCAGTGATTTAACCGGGGTCGGTTCACCCCTCCACTTT; CDR3 protein: CATSDLTGVGSPLHF
CDR3 length: 12; J gene: TRBJ1-2; clone size: .; D gene: .; V gene: TRBV28; CDR3 DNA: TGTGCCAGCAGCGGCCTTAACTATGGCTACACCTTC; CDR3 protein: CASSGLNYGYTF
CDR3 length: 19; J gene: TRBJ1-1; clone size: once; D gene: TRBD1; V gene: TRBV7-9; CDR3 DNA: TGTGCCAGCAGCTTATACCCGGAACAATACCGGGACAGGGACACTGAAGCTTTCTTT; CDR3 protein: CASSLYPEQYRDRDTEAFF
CDR3 length: 15; J gene: TRBJ2-2; clone size: .; D gene: .; V gene: TRBV2; CDR3 DNA: TGTGCCAGCAGGGAGGGACCGATGAACACCGGGGAGCTGTTTTTT; CDR3 protein: CASREGPMNTGELFF
CDR3 length: 11; J gene: TRBJ1-2; clone size: few; D gene: .; V gene: TRBV6-4; CDR3 DNA: TGTGCCAGCAGTGACTCGTCTCTCATCACCTTC; CDR3 protein: CASSDSSLITF
CDR3 length: 15; J gene: TRBJ2-5; clone size: .; D gene: .; V gene: TRBV4-3; CDR3 DNA: TGCGCCAGCAGCCAAGATAGGGACGTGGGGGAGACCCAGTACTTC; CDR3 protein: CASSQDRDVGETQYF
CDR3 length: 14; J gene: TRBJ2-5; clone size: .; D gene: .; V gene: TRBV30; CDR3 DNA: TGTGCCTGGACCCTCGGAGCGGGCGGAGAGACCCAGTACTTC; CDR3 protein: CAWTLGAGGETQYF
CDR3 length: 16; J gene: TRBJ1-6; clone size: .; D gene: TRBD1; V gene: TRBV4-1; CDR3 DNA: TGCGCCAGCAGCCCGCGCGACAGGGGAACAGGATCACCCCTCCACTTT; CDR3 protein: CASSPRDRGTGSPLHF
CDR3 length: 17; J gene: TRBJ1-3; clone size: few; D gene: .; V gene: TRBV15; CDR3 DNA: TGTGCCACCAGCAGAGGGGGGACCGCACAAACTGGAAACACCATATATTTT; CDR3 protein: CATSRGGTAQTGNTIYF
CDR3 length: 11; J gene: TRBJ1-1; clone size: .; D gene: .; V gene: TRBV12-3/TRBV12-4; CDR3 DNA: TGTGCCAGCAGAGGGGGGGTAGAAGCTTTCTTT; CDR3 protein: CASRGGVEAFF
CDR3 length: 13; J gene: TRBJ1-2; clone size: .; D gene: .; V gene: TRBV11-2; CDR3 DNA: TGTGCCAGCAGCCTATCGGCCCAGGCTGGCTACACCTTC; CDR3 protein: CASSLSAQAGYTF
CDR3 length: 13; J gene: TRBJ2-5; clone size: .; D gene: .; V gene: TRBV10-3; CDR3 DNA: TGTGCCCCACCGGACCTGAACGGAGAGACCCAGTACTTC; CDR3 protein: CAPPDLNGETQYF